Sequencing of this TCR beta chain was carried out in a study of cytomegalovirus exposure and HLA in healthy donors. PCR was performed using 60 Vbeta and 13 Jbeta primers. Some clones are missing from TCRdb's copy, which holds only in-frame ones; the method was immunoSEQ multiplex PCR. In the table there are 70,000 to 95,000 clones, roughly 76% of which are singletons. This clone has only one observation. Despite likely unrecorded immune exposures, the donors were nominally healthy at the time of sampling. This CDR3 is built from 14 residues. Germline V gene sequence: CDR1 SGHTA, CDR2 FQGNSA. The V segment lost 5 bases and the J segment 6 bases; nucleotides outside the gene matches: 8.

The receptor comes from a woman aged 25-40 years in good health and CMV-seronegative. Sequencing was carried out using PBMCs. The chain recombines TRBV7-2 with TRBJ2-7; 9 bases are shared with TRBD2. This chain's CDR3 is CASSRRAGGSEQYF. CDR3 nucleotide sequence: TGTGCCAGCAGCCGACGGGCGGGAGGGTCCGAGCAGTACTTC.